The 20 T cell receptor beta chains presented below share a single source sample, sequenced in a study of T cell clusters in autoimmune cytopenias. Multiplex touch-down PCR amplified TRB using TRB-A and TRB-B pools in one tube. TCRdb re-called the multiplex PCR reads and shows each CDR3 protein once, DNA omitted. The sample table sets out about 6,200 distinct CDR3 sequences. Each sample's input was roughly 230 ng genomic DNA, some 38,000 genome equivalents. The sequenced sample was peripheral blood. The receptors derive from a human donor with an autoimmune cytopenia or autoimmune hepatitis (not recorded which).

This rearrangement joins TRBV6-6 to TRBJ1-4; no DNA is available, so the TRBD1 call from TCRdb remains unchecked. This CDR3 is built from 14 residues. In germline, CDR1 is MNHNY, CDR2 SVGAGI (reference sequence). This chain's CDR3 is CASSYGGSNEKLFF.

The chain couples TRBV6-6 to TRBJ1-2; the TCRdb D gene call, TRBD1, has no DNA to confirm it. The germline gives CDR1 MNHNY, CDR2 SVGAGI (reference sequence). The CDR3 totals 14 residues. This CDR3 reads CASSPPDRAYGYTF.

The chain has TRBV7-9 and TRBJ2-2; TCRdb reports TRBD2, a call that lacks DNA to check it against. CDR3 length equals 16 residues. Germline CDR1 reads SEHNR; CDR2 reads FQNEAQ (reference sequence). The CDR3 here is CASSPTRTSIPGELFF.

This clonotype is labeled large based on frequency. The chain is built from TRBV29-1 and TRBJ2-3. Germline V gene sequence: CDR1 SQVTM, CDR2 ANQGSEA. The CDR3 spans 13 residues. Here the CDR3 reads CSVAILGTDTQYF.

In terms of frequency, this clonotype is medium-sized. V and J are TRBV29-1 and TRBJ2-3; TCRdb names TRBD1, which stays unverified in the absence of DNA. There are 14 residues in the CDR3. Germline V gene sequence: CDR1 SQVTM, CDR2 ANQGSEA. The CDR3 loop is CSVEGARGTDTQYF.

This clonotype is labeled medium-sized based on frequency. V is TRBV5-6 and J is TRBJ2-2; TCRdb calls TRBD1, which cannot be checked without DNA. This CDR3 region has 16 residues. Per the germline V gene, CDR1 is SGHDT and CDR2 is YYEEEE. CDR3: CASSLGGGSITGELFF.

In terms of frequency, this clonotype is medium-sized. V and J are TRBV6-5 and TRBJ2-1. Germline CDR1 reads MNHEY; CDR2 reads SVGAGI. This CDR3 is 13 amino acids long. The chain's CDR3 is CASSYSRGTEQFF.

The CDR3 sequence: CALTRAANTGELFF. V usage is TRBV30 and J usage is TRBJ2-2. CDR3 size: 14 residues. Germline V CDR1 and CDR2: GTSNPN, SVGIG (reference sequence). The variable domain in full, completed from reference TRBV30 and TRBJ2-2, reads SQTIHQWPATLVQPVGSPLSLECTVEGTSNPNLYWYRQAAGRGLQLLFYSVGIGQISSEVPQNLSASRPQDRQFILSSKKLLLSDSGFYLCALTRAANTGELFFGEGSRLTVL.

The rearrangement links TRBV7-6 to TRBJ2-4. CDR3 length: 14 residues. The germline V gene has CDR1 SGHVS and CDR2 FNYEAQ. This CDR3 reads CASSPSLDLNIQYF.

The V and J genes are TRBV19 and TRBJ2-3; the TCRdb D gene call, TRBD2, has no DNA to confirm it. The CDR3 totals 14 residues. CDR1 and CDR2 (germline): LNHDA, SQIVND (reference sequence). The CDR3 spells CASSTGGTTDTQYF. Full variable domain (outside the CDR3, taken from reference TRBV19 and TRBJ2-3): DGGITQSPKYLFRKEGQNVTLSCEQNLNHDAMYWYRQDPGQGLRLIYYSQIVNDFQKGDIAEGYSVSREKKESFPLTVTSAQKNPTAFYLCASSTGGTTDTQYFGPGTRLTVL.

The V and J genes are TRBV15 and TRBJ1-2. The CDR3 consists of 13 residues. CDR1 and CDR2 (germline): LNHNV, YYDKDF (reference sequence). The CDR3: CATSRDGLGGYTF.

This clonotype counts as medium-sized by frequency. This chain connects TRBV30 to TRBJ2-3; the TRBD1 assignment by TCRdb is unverifiable without DNA. The germline V gene encodes CDR1 GTSNPN and CDR2 SVGIG (reference sequence). The CDR3 spans 16 residues. CDR3 loop: CAWSGGGGTITDTQYF.

The CDR3 loop reads CASSYPTGGLYGYTF. V gene TRBV13 combines with J gene TRBJ1-2; the D gene TCRdb calls, TRBD1, cannot be checked with no DNA. The CDR3 loop spans 15 amino acids. Germline CDR1 and CDR2: PRHDT and FYEKMQ (reference sequence).

This clonotype is identified as medium-sized from frequency. This rearrangement joins TRBV5-5 to TRBJ2-2; TCRdb lists TRBD1, though no DNA is available to test this call. CDR1 SGHKS and CDR2 YYEKEE come from the germline V gene (reference sequence). CDR3 length: 16 amino acids. The CDR3 sequence is CASSLGGRGPTGELFF.

Frequency places this clonotype as large. The V gene is TRBV29-1, the J gene TRBJ2-3; TCRdb returns TRBD1, unconfirmable since there is no DNA. Germline V gives CDR1 SQVTM, CDR2 ANQGSEA. The length of the CDR3 is 14 residues. The CDR3 sequence: CSVEGGQVTDTQYF.

This rearrangement joins TRBV6-2 or TRBV6-3 to TRBJ2-5; the TCRdb D gene call, TRBD1, has no DNA to confirm it. The CDR3 covers 14 residues. Germline V lookup: CDR1 MNHEY, CDR2 SVGEGT. CDR3 protein: CASRGQGARETQYF.

The rearrangement links TRBV20-1 to TRBJ2-7. CDR3 length equals 11 residues. The germline CDR1 and CDR2 sequences are DFQATT and SNEGSKA (reference sequence). The chain's CDR3 is CSAAGTYEQYF.

Measured by frequency, this clonotype is medium-sized (0.01 to 0.1%). The rearrangement links TRBV6-1 to TRBJ2-1. Per germline, CDR1 MNHNS and CDR2 SASEGT. The CDR3 is made up of 15 amino acids. The chain's CDR3 is CASSVTTHSYNEQFF.

The chain uses TRBV7-2 and TRBJ1-1. Germline CDR1 SGHTA, CDR2 FQGNSA. This CDR3 is 14 amino acids long. The CDR3 sequence: CASSFTGSNTEAFF.

According to its frequency, this clonotype is medium-sized. The chain is built from TRBV30 and TRBJ1-2; TCRdb reports TRBD1, a call that lacks DNA to check it against. This CDR3 is built from 14 residues. Germline V gene lookup returns CDR1 GTSNPN and CDR2 SVGIG (reference sequence). CDR3 sequence: CAWRTTGDGNGYTF. The full variable domain, completed using reference TRBV30 and TRBJ1-2, is SQTIHQWPATLVQPVGSPLSLECTVEGTSNPNLYWYRQAAGRGLQLLFYSVGIGQISSEVPQNLSASRPQDRQFILSSKKLLLSDSGFYLCAWRTTGDGNGYTFGSGTRLTVV.